These T cell receptor beta chains were read from a single sample in a study of T cells in Graves' hyperthyroidism and ophthalmopathy. MiXCR, run by TCRdb on the multiplex PCR reads, gives a single entry per CDR3 protein. This table holds 650,000 to 750,000 distinct CDR3 sequences, 12% to 15% found once. The source material was blood. The receptors here all came from a woman aged 18-30 years with Graves' hyperthyroidism. Each CDR3 is given with its conserved first and last residue.

j_call | v_call | cdr3_aa
TRBJ2-1 | TRBV2 | CASMRPSRDNEQFF
TRBJ2-1 | TRBV20-1 | CSARAYSYNEQFF
TRBJ2-1 | TRBV3-2 | CASSQGTGQYEQFF
TRBJ2-3 | TRBV20-1 | CSARFPVRSTDTQYF
TRBJ1-1 | TRBV11-2 | CASSSTHRAHTEAFF
TRBJ1-1 | TRBV28 | CASSLRLGGTEAFF
TRBJ1-2 | TRBV7-3 | CASSPGGSEGPYGYTF
TRBJ2-3 | TRBV29-1 | CSVGGWGSSTDTQYF
TRBJ2-7 | TRBV4-2 | CASSLDQPAHYEQYF
TRBJ2-1 | TRBV20-1 | CSARDFSGRWNEQFF
TRBJ1-2 | TRBV12-3/TRBV12-4 | CASSTSFGQNRAARYGYTF
TRBJ2-7 | TRBV2 | CASSYSGGISYEQYF
TRBJ2-1 | TRBV7-9 | CASSLPTGGADNEQFF
TRBJ2-1 | TRBV27 | CASSPSSGSGDEQFF
TRBJ2-2 | TRBV2 | CASRKNSGYSAERTGELFF
TRBJ1-4 | TRBV27 | CASRTGSSTNEKLFF
TRBJ2-3 | TRBV24-1 | CATSDLGREGTDTQYF
TRBJ2-7 | TRBV29-1 | CSVEGTSGNSVLYEQYF
TRBJ2-5 | TRBV2 | CASFRFGGGETQYF
TRBJ2-3 | TRBV25-1 | CASSDMGRPTDTQYF
TRBJ2-1 | TRBV20-1 | CSALNGTYNEQFF
TRBJ2-1 | TRBV11-2 | CASSYTGGREGLIEQFF
TRBJ1-1 | TRBV20-1 | CSARPQGWNTEAFF
TRBJ1-4 | TRBV30 | CASRPIQGPNEKLFF
TRBJ1-5 | TRBV30 | CAWSGTVNQPQHF
TRBJ1-5 | TRBV13 | CASSLGGRAGNQPQHF
TRBJ2-5 | TRBV3-1 | CASSQDLAPNRGRKTQYF
TRBJ2-3 | TRBV15 | CATSPGRFTDTQYF
TRBJ2-1 | TRBV27 | CASSYDRVHEQFF
TRBJ2-5 | TRBV6-5 | CASGYSGPQYF
TRBJ2-5 | TRBV12-3/TRBV12-4 | CASSRDGLAGSGTQYF
TRBJ1-1 | TRBV2 | CASSEFLIKTATEAFF
TRBJ2-7 | TRBV11-2 | CASGWGSLVGDEQYF
TRBJ2-2 | TRBV29-1 | CSATRTGSNTGELFF
TRBJ1-1 | TRBV19 | CASSKGGGGMNTEAFF
TRBJ1-6 | TRBV7-9 | CASSSDRAGSPLHF
TRBJ2-7 | TRBV28 | CASSYLGTRSYEQYF
TRBJ1-6 | TRBV19 | CASSLNRLPSYNSPLHF
TRBJ1-1 | TRBV6-5 | CASSYEVRNTEAFF
TRBJ2-1 | TRBV27 | CASCDYRDRGMNEQFF
TRBJ2-5 | TRBV7-6 | CASSTNSGQQETQYF
TRBJ2-7 | TRBV10-3 | CAIRTENYEQYF
TRBJ2-1 | TRBV20-1 | CSARTGSSYNEQFF
TRBJ2-3 | TRBV7-9 | CASSSGTSGITDTQYF
TRBJ2-7 | TRBV27 | CASSHGTSGVEQYF